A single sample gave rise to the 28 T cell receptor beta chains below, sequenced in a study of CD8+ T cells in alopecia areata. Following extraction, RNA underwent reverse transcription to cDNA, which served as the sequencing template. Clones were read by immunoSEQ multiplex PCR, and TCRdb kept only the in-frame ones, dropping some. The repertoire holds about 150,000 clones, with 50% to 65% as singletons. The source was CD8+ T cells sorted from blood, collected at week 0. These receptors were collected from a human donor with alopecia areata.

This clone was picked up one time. CDR3 DNA sequence: TGTGCCAGTGGAGTGGGCTCCCAAGAGACCCAGTACTTC. Amino acids: CASGVGSQETQYF. The V call is TRBV25-1, the J call TRBJ2-5; D is unresolved. From germline, CDR1 is MGHDK and CDR2 SYGVNS. The CDR3 sequence is 13 residues long. The V and J ends lost 9 bases and 1 base respectively, with 12 bases between them.

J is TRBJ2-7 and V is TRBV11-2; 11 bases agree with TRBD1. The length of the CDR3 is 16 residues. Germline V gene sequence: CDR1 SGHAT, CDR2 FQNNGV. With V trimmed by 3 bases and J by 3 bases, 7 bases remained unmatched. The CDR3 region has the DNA TGTGCCAGCAGCTTTTTCACCGGGACAGGGGGCTACGAGCAGTACTTC. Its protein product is CASSFFTGTGGYEQYF.

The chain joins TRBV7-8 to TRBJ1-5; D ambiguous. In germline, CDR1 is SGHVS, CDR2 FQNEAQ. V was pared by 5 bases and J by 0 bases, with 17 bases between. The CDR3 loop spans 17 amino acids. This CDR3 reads CASSPRGMPDSNQPQHF. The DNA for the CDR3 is TGTGCCAGCAGCCCACGCGGCATGCCGGATAGCAATCAGCCCCAGCATTTT.

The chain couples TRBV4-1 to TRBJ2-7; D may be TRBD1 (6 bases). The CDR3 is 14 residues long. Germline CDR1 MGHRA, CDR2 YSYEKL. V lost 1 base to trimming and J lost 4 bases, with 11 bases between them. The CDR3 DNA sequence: TGCGCCAGCAGCCAAGCTCCGGACAGATACGAGCAGTACTTC. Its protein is CASSQAPDRYEQYF.

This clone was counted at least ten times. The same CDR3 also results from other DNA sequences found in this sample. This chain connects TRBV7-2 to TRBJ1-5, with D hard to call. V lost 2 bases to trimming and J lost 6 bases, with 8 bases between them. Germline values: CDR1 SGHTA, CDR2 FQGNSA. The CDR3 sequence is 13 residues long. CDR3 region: CASSLSPSQPQHF. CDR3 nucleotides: TGTGCCAGCAGCTTAAGTCCATCTCAGCCCCAGCATTTT. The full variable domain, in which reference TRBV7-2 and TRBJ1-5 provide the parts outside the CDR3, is GAGVSQSPSNKVTEKGKDVELRCDPISGHTALYWYRQSLGQGLEFLIYFQGNSAPDKSGLPSDRFSAERTGGSVSTLTIQRTQQEDSAVYLCASSLSPSQPQHFGDGTRLSIL.

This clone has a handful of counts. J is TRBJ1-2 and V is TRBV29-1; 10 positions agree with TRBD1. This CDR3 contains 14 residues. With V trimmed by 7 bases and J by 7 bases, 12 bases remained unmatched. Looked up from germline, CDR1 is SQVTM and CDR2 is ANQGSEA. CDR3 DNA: TGCAGCGGTTACACCGGGACAGGGGTTGGTGGCTACACCTTC. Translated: CSGYTGTGVGGYTF.

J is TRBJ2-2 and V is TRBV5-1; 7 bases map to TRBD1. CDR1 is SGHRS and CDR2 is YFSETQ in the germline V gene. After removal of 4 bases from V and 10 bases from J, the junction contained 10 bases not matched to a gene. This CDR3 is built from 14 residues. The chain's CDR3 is CASSLGDSEEELFF. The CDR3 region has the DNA TGCGCCAGCAGCCTGGGGGACAGCGAGGAGGAGCTGTTTTTT.

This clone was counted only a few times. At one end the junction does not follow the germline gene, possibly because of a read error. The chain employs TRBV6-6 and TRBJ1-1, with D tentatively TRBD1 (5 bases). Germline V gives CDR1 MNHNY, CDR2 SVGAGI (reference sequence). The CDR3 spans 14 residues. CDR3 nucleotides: TGTGCCAGCAGCTACTCGGAGGGGATGACTGAAGCTTTCTTT. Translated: CASSYSEGMTEAFF.

The chain's CDR3 is CASGDRGPYEQYF. For the CDR3, the DNA is TGTGCCAGCGGGGACAGGGGGCCCTACGAGCAGTACTTC. V usage is TRBV27 and J usage is TRBJ2-7, with TRBD1 matching 12 bases. Germline V gives CDR1 MNHEY, CDR2 SMNVEV (reference sequence). The ends lost 8 bases at V and 2 bases at J; junction bases unmatched: 1. There are 13 residues in the CDR3.

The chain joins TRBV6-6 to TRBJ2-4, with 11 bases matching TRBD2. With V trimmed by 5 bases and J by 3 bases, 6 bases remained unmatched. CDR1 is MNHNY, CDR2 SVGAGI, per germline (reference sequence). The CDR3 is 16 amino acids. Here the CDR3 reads CASSGPLAGGKNIQYF. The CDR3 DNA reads TGTGCCAGCAGTGGCCCTCTAGCGGGGGGCAAAAACATTCAGTACTTC.

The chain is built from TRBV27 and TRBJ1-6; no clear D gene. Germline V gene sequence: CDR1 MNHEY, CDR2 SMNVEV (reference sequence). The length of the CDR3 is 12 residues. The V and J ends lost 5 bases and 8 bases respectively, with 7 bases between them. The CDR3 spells CASSRGDSPLHF. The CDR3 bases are TGTGCCAGCAGTCGTGGGGATTCACCCCTCCACTTT.

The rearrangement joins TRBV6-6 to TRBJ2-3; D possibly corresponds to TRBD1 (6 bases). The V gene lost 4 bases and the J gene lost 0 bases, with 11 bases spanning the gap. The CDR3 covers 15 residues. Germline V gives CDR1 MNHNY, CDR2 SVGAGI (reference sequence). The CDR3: CASSSGQTSTDTQYF. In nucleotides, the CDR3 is TGTGCCAGCAGTTCCGGACAGACCAGCACAGATACGCAGTATTTT.

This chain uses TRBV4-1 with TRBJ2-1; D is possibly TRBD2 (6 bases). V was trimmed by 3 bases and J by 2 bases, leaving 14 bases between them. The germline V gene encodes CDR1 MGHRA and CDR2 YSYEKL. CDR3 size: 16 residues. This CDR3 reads CASSQGPSEPYNEQFF. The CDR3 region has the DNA TGCGCCAGCAGCCAGGGTCCTAGCGAACCCTACAATGAGCAGTTCTTC.

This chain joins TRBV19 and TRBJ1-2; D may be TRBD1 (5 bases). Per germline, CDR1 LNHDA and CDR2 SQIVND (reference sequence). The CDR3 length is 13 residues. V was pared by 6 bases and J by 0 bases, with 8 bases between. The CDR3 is CASRGETNYGYTF. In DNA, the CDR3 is TGTGCCAGTAGAGGGGAAACTAACTATGGCTACACCTTC.

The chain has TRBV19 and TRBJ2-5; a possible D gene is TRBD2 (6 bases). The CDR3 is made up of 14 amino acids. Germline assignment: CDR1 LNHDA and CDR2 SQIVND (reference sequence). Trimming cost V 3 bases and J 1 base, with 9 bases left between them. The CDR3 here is CASSMSSGQETQYF. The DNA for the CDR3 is TGTGCCAGTAGTATGAGTAGCGGCCAAGAGACCCAGTACTTC.

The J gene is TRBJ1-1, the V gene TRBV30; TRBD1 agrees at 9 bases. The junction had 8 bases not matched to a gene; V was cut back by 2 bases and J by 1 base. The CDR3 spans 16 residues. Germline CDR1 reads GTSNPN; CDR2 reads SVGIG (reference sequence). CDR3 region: CAWSQGGQGWNTEAFF. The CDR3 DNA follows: TGTGCCTGGAGTCAGGGGGGACAGGGATGGAACACTGAAGCTTTCTTT.

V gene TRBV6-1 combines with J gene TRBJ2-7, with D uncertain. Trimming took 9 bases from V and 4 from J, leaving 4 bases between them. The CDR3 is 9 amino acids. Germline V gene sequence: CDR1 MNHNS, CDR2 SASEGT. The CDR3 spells CASGYEQYF. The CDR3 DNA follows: TGTGCCAGTGGGTACGAGCAGTACTTC.

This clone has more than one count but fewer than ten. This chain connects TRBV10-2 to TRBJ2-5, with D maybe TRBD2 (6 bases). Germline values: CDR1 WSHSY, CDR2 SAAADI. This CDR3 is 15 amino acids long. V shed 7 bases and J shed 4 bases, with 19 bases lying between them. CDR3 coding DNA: TGCGCCAGCACTCCGACTAGTTTGGGGGGAGAGACCCAGTACTTC. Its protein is CASTPTSLGGETQYF.

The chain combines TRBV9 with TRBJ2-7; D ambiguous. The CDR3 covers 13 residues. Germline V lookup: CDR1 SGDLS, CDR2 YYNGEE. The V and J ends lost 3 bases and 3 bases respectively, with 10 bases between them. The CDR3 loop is CASSEGPGYEQYF. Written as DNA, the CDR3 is TGTGCCAGCAGCGAGGGCCCGGGCTACGAGCAGTACTTC.

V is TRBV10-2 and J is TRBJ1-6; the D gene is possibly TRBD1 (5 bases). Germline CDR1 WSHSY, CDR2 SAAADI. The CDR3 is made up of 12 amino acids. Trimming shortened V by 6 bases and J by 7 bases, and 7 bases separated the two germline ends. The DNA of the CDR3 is TGCGCCAGCAGACGGGGGAATTCACCCCTCCACTTT. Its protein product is CASRRGNSPLHF.

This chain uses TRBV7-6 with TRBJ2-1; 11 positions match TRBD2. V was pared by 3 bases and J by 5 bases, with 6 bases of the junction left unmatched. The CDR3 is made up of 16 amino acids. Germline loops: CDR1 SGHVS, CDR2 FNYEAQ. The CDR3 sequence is CASSLKTSGINNEQFF. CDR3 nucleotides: TGTGCCAGCAGCTTGAAGACTAGCGGGATAAACAATGAGCAGTTCTTC.

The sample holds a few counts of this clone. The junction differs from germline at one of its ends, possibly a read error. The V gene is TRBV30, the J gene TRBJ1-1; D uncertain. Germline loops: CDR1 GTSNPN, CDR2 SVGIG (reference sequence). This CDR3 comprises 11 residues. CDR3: CAWSDVRHLIF. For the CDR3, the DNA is TGTGCCTGGAGTGATGTTAGGCACCTTATCTTT.

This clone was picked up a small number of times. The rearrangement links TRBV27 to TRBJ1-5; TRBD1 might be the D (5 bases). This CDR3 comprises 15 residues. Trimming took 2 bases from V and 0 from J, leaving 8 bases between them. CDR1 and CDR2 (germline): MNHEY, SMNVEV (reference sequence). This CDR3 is CASSLGHFSNQPQHF. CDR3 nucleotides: TGTGCCAGCAGTTTAGGACACTTTAGCAATCAGCCCCAGCATTTT.

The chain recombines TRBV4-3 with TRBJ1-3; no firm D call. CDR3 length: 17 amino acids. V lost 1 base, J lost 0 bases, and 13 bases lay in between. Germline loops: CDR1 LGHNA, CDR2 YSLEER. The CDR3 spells CASSQGGIQNSGNTIYF. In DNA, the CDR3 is TGCGCCAGCAGCCAAGGAGGGATACAGAACTCTGGAAACACCATATATTTT.

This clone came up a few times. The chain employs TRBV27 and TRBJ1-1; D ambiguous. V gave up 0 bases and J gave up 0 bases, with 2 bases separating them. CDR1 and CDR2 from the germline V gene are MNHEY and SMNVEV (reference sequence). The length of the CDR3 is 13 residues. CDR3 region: CASSLSVNTEAFF. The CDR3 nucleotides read TGTGCCAGCAGTTTATCTGTGAACACTGAAGCTTTCTTT.

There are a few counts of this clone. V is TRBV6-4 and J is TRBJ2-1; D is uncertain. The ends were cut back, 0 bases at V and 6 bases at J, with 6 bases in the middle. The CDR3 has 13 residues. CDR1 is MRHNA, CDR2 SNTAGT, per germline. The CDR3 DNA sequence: TGTGCCAGCAGTGACTCAACATCCAATGAGCAGTTCTTC. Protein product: CASSDSTSNEQFF.

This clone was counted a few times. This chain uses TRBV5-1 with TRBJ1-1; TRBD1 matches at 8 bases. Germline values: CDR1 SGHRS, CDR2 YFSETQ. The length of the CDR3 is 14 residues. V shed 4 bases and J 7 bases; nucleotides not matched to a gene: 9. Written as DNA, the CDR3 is TGCGCCAGCAGCATCGCAGGGGGCTTTGATGAAGCTTTCTTT. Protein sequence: CASSIAGGFDEAFF. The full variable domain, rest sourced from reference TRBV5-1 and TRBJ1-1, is KAGVTQTPRYLIKTRGQQVTLSCSPISGHRSVSWYQQTPGQGLQFLFEYFSETQRNKGNFPGRFSGRQFSNSRSEMNVSTLELGDSALYLCASSIAGGFDEAFFGQGTRLTVV.

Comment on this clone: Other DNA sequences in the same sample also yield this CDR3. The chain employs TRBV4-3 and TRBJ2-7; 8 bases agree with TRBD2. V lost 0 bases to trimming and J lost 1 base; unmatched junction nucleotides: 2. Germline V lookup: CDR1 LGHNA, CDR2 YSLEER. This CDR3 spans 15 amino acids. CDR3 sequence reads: CASSQDSSGSYEQYF. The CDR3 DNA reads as TGCGCCAGCAGCCAAGACTCTAGCGGGTCCTACGAGCAGTACTTC.